A single sample gave rise to the 16 T cell receptor beta chains below, sequenced in a study of neurological immune-mediated disorders. Regarding time point: longitudinal time-point 2. TCRdb reprocessed the 5' RACE reads with MiXCR, giving one entry per CDR3 protein. The sample has 80,000 to 100,000 distinct CDR3 sequences; 5.8% are singletons. Material for sequencing was PBMCs. Every receptor here comes from a woman aged 55-70 years with multiple sclerosis.

In this sample, this clonotype turned up many times. DNA for the CDR3: TGTGCCAGCGGACTGAACACTGAAGCTTTCTTT. It yields the protein CASGLNTEAFF. The chain employs TRBV10-3 and TRBJ1-1; D gene uncertain. V lost 10 bases, J lost 0 bases, and 6 bases lay in between. The CDR3 loop spans 11 amino acids. Germline V gene lookup returns CDR1 ENHRY and CDR2 SYGVKD.

This clonotype was recorded many times. The CDR3 DNA reads as TGTGCCAGCAGCACATCGGTCGGTGGCTACACCTTC. It yields the protein CASSTSVGGYTF. The V gene is TRBV7-2, the J gene TRBJ1-2; D gene unclear. Germline lookup yields CDR1 SGHTA and CDR2 FQGNSA. CDR3 length equals 12 residues. Trimming took off 5 bases at V and 7 bases at J, with 11 bases between the two ends.

This clonotype was picked up many times. The CDR3 loop reads CASSLLETGEQYF. The CDR3 DNA follows: TGCGCCAGCAGCTTGTTGGAGACGGGCGAGCAGTACTTC. V usage is TRBV5-1 and J usage is TRBJ2-7; unclear D gene. The CDR3 has 13 amino acids. Trimming stripped 1 base from V and 6 bases from J, with 11 bases between. Germline CDR1 reads SGHRS; CDR2 reads YFSETQ.

This clonotype was recorded many times. V and J are TRBV5-5 and TRBJ2-1; no reliable D call. Germline CDR1 and CDR2: SGHKS and YYEKEE (reference sequence). This CDR3 is built from 13 residues. Deletions cut 7 bases from V and 4 bases from J, with 12 bases between. The DNA for the CDR3 is TGTGCCAGCCTGGTGGCGGATTACAATGAGCAGTTCTTC. Residues: CASLVADYNEQFF.

This clonotype was detected many times. The rearrangement joins TRBV18 to TRBJ2-1, with no clear D. CDR1 is KGHSH, CDR2 LQKENI, per germline. This CDR3 region has 12 residues. Trimming pared 5 bases from V and 6 bases from J, leaving 8 bases between. DNA for the CDR3: TGTGCCAGCTCATCTGGAATCAATGAGCAGTTCTTC. Translating gives CASSSGINEQFF.

In this sample, this clonotype turned up many times. The rearrangement uses TRBV7-9 and TRBJ1-1; D gene uncertain. CDR1 and CDR2 from the germline V gene are SEHNR and FQNEAQ (reference sequence). The CDR3 is 12 amino acids. V was cut by 5 bases and J by 5 bases, with 9 bases left in between. The CDR3 region has the DNA TGTGCCAGCAGCCTCGGTTATACTGAAGCTTTCTTT. Amino acids: CASSLGYTEAFF.

This clonotype was counted ten times or more. This sequence joins TRBV12-3 or TRBV12-4 and TRBJ1-2; D gene ambiguous. The V end was cut by 7 bases, the J end by 8 bases, with 20 bases between. The CDR3 consists of 14 residues. The CDR3 sequence is CASTRSWRERGYTF. CDR3 in DNA: TGTGCCAGCACTCGAAGTTGGAGAGAACGAGGCTACACCTTC.

This clonotype has a count of ten or more. V usage is TRBV5-1 and J usage is TRBJ1-4; 9 bases are a match to TRBD1. From germline, CDR1 is SGHRS and CDR2 YFSETQ. This CDR3 is 14 amino acids long. Trimming removed 3 bases from V and 4 bases from J; junction bases left unmatched: 1. The CDR3 nucleotides read TGCGCCAGCAGCTCGGGACAGGGTAATGAAAAACTGTTTTTT. Protein product: CASSSGQGNEKLFF.

The chain carries TRBV7-6 and TRBJ2-1; 9 bases fit TRBD1. V shed 3 bases, J shed 7 bases, and the junction held 1 base outside the gene matches. CDR3 length: 13 amino acids. CDR1 and CDR2 (germline): SGHVS, FNYEAQ. The CDR3 DNA follows: TGTGCCAGCAGCTTCGGACAGGGGAATGAGCAGTTCTTC. Amino acid sequence: CASSFGQGNEQFF. Combining the CDR3 with reference TRBV7-6 and TRBJ2-1 gives the whole variable domain GAGVSQSPRYKVTKRGQDVALRCDPISGHVSLYWYRQALGQGPEFLTYFNYEAQQDKSGLPNDRFSAERPEGSISTLTIQRTEQRDSAMYRCASSFGQGNEQFFGPGTRLTVL.

This clonotype has a count of ten or more. The chain links TRBV5-4 to TRBJ1-5, with D perhaps matching TRBD1 (5 bases). The CDR3 consists of 15 residues. Trimming took 0 bases from V and 6 from J, leaving 13 bases between them. From germline, CDR1 is SGHNT and CDR2 YYREEE (reference sequence). DNA for the CDR3: TGTGCCAGCAGCTTGGGTGGGCAGGGAAGTCAGCCCCAGCATTTT. Translated: CASSLGGQGSQPQHF.

This clonotype was found many times. This chain joins TRBV7-9 and TRBJ2-3; 8 positions match TRBD1. The CDR3 length is 14 residues. Trimming removed 6 bases from V and 5 bases from J; junction bases left unmatched: 7. Germline assignment: CDR1 SEHNR and CDR2 FQNEAQ (reference sequence). CDR3 sequence: CASSVVQGVDTQYF. In DNA form, the CDR3 reads TGTGCCAGCAGTGTAGTACAGGGGGTAGATACGCAGTATTTT.

This clonotype was found many times. The chain employs TRBV6-2 or TRBV6-3 and TRBJ2-5; possible D gene TRBD1, 6 bases. CDR3 size: 18 residues. The V end lost 3 bases, the J end lost 2 bases, and 22 bases lay between the germline ends. Per germline, CDR1 MNHEY and CDR2 SVGEGT. The CDR3 region has the DNA TGTGCCAGCAGTTATGCGGCAGGGGAGATTAGGACACAAGAGACCCAGTACTTC. As protein: CASSYAAGEIRTQETQYF.

This clonotype was picked up a small number of times. The V and J genes are TRBV3-1 and TRBJ1-1; D gene unclear. Germline values: CDR1 LGHDT, CDR2 YNNKEL (reference sequence). The CDR3 loop spans 12 amino acids. V gave up 4 bases and J gave up 4 bases, with 7 bases separating them. In DNA, the CDR3 is TGTGCCAGCAGCCGCGCAGCCACTGAAGCTTTCTTT. Protein sequence: CASSRAATEAFF.

This clonotype was picked up many times. The CDR3 DNA follows: TGCGCCAGCAGCCCTACAGGGGTCTACGAGCAGTACTTC. This translates into CASSPTGVYEQYF. The V gene is TRBV5-1, the J gene TRBJ2-7; 7 nucleotides match TRBD1. Germline values: CDR1 SGHRS, CDR2 YFSETQ. With V trimmed by 4 bases and J by 3 bases, 4 bases remained unmatched. The CDR3 covers 13 residues.

This clonotype was recorded at least ten times. V and J are TRBV7-2 and TRBJ2-1; 7 bases line up with TRBD2. The CDR3 extends over 16 amino acids. Germline V gene data show CDR1 as SGHTA and CDR2 as FQGNSA. The V segment lost 1 base and the J segment 0 bases; nucleotides outside the gene matches: 3. The DNA for the CDR3 is TGTGCCAGCAGCTTAGACGGGGGGAGCTCCTACAATGAGCAGTTCTTC. Protein: CASSLDGGSSYNEQFF.

This clonotype was seen repeatedly, ten times or more. The CDR3 nucleotides are TGTGCCAGCAGCTCTAGCGGGGGGCGCAATGAGCAGTTCTTC. Translating it yields CASSSSGGRNEQFF. The rearrangement uses TRBV7-2 and TRBJ2-1; TRBD2 agrees at 11 bases. Germline CDR1 and CDR2: SGHTA and FQGNSA. The CDR3 has 14 amino acids. The V gene end was trimmed by 4 bases and the J gene end by 6 bases; junction bases not matched to a gene: 2.